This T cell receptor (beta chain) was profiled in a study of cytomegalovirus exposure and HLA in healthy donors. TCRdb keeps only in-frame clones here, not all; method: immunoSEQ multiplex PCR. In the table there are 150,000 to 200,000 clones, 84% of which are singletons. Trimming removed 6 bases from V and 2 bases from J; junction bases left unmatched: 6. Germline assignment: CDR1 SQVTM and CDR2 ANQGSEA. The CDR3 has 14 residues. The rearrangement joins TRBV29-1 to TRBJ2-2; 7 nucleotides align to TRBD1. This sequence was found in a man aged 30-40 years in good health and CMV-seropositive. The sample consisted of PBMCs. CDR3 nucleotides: TGCAGCGTCAACAGGGGCAGTAACACCGGGGAGCTGTTTTTT. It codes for CSVNRGSNTGELFF.